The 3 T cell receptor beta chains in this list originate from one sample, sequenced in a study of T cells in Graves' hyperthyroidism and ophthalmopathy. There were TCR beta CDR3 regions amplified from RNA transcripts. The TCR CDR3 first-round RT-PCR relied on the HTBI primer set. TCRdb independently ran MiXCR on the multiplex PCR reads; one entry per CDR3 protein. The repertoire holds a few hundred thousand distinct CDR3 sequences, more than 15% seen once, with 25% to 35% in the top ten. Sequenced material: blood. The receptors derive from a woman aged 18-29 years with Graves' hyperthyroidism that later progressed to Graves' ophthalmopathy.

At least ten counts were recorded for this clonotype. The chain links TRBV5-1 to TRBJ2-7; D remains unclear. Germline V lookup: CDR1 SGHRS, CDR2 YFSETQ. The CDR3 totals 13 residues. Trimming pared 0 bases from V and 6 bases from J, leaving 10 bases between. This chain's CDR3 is CASSLVLEFEQYF. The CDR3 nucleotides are TGCGCCAGCAGCTTGGTATTGGAGTTCGAGCAGTACTTC.

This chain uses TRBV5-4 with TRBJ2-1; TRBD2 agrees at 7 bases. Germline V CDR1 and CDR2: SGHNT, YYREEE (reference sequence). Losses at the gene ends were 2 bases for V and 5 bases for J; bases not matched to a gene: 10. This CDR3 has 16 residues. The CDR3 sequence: CASSFLQPGLHNEQFF. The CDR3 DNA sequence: TGTGCCAGCAGCTTTCTTCAACCGGGACTACACAATGAGCAGTTCTTC.

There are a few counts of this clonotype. The CDR3 sequence is CASSLNVIGETQYF. In nucleotides, the CDR3 is TGTGCCAGCAGCTTGAACGTGATAGGGGAGACCCAGTACTTC. This sequence joins TRBV5-6 and TRBJ2-5; unclear D gene. Trimming took off 1 base at V and 5 bases at J, with 12 bases between the two ends. The CDR3 has 14 amino acids. Germline V gene lookup returns CDR1 SGHDT and CDR2 YYEEEE.